Given below is one T cell receptor beta chain in context. In this sample, this clone turned up a few times. Its antigen is currently not known. Base qualities are not at hand, and no much larger clone is one base apart. Library construction relied on the immunoSEQ multiplex PCR assay. The source is immuneACCESS, and TCRdb retained only in-frame sequences with V and J called. Part of the clones is not carried over; for the studies checked, unresolved V genes explain less than half of this, and the remainder is unexplained. Present in this sample are about 120,000 clones, around 89% of which were seen just once. The ten largest clones capture approximately 37% of the sample. Reading from cysteine to phenylalanine, the CDR3 counts 13 amino acids. Only CDR3 DNA is held: 39 bases, read in frame from base 1. CDR1 and CDR2 were assigned from the germline V gene as SNHLY and FYNNEI. Relative to germline, V is 4 bases shorter and J is 1 base shorter, with 7 bases between their ends.

The data are from a study of control samples from healthy donors and cancer patients (TCRdb year 2020). The source is a man aged 45-60 years in good health. The rearrangement joined TRBV2 to TRBJ2-5; the D gene is unclear. Sequenced input: blood. This receptor has the CDR3 CASSGYAQETQYF. The nucleotide sequence is TGTGCCAGCAGTGGGTACGCCCAAGAGACCCAGTACTTC.